This paragraph reports one T cell receptor beta chain. Its antigen is undetermined. The data derive from a study of T cell repertoires in cytomegalovirus infection. Study-level background: It was recently identified HLA-C-restricted and well-studied HLA-B-restricted CMV epitopes that the study used.

TCRdb passed the reads through MiXCR, listing each CDR3 protein once. Here the sample spans about a million distinct CDR3 sequences, about a third being singletons. V shed 4 bases and J shed 4 bases, with 17 bases lying between them. Germline-derived CDR1 and CDR2 are SGHKS and YYEKEE (reference sequence). This CDR3 has 15 amino acids. The starting material was cultured CD8+ T cells from PBMCs, obtained from culture after CMV antigen stimulation. The chain carries TRBV5-5 and TRBJ1-2; D is unclear. The sequence came from a human donor in good health (CMV status not recorded). Some clones in this sample may be carry-over from other donors' samples. CDR3 amino acids: CASSPDAGTLYGYTF. For the CDR3, the DNA is TGTGCCAGCAGCCCAGACGCGGGAACTCTCTATGGCTACACCTTC.